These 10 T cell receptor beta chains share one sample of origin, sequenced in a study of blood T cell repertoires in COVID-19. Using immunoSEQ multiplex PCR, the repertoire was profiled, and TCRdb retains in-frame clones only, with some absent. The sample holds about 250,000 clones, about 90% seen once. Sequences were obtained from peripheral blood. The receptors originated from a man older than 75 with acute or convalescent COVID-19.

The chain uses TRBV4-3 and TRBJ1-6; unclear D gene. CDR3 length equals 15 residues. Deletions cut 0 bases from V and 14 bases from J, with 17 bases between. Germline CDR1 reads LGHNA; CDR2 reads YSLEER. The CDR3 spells CASSQDPGVGSTLHF. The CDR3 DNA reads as TGCGCCAGCAGCCAAGATCCGGGTGTGGGGAGCACCCTCCACTTT.

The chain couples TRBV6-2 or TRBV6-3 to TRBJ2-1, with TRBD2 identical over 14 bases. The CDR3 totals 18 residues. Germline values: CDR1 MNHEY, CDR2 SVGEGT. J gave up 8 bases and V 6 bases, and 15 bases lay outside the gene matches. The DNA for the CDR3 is TGTGCCAGCAGCTTTATTGAAGGGACTAGCGGGAGAGGCGATGAGCAGTTCTTC. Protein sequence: CASSFIEGTSGRGDEQFF.

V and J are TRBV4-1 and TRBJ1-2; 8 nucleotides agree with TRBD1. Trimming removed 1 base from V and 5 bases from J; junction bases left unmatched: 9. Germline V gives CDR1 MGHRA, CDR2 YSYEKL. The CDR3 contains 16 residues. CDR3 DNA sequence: TGCGCCAGCAGCCAAGTAGGACAGGGCGACCGTTATGGCTACACCTTC. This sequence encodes CASSQVGQGDRYGYTF.

CDR3 sequence: CASSSNRVNTEAFF. CDR3 coding DNA: TGTGCCAGTAGTAGTAACAGGGTGAACACTGAAGCTTTCTTT. The chain employs TRBV19 and TRBJ1-1, with D perhaps TRBD1 (6 bases). Germline values: CDR1 LNHDA, CDR2 SQIVND (reference sequence). The CDR3 is 14 residues long. V was pared by 4 bases and J by 0 bases, with 9 bases between. Together with reference TRBV19 and TRBJ1-1, the CDR3 gives the full variable domain: DGGITQSPKYLFRKEGQNVTLSCEQNLNHDAMYWYRQDPGQGLRLIYYSQIVNDFQKGDIAEGYSVSREKKESFPLTVTSAQKNPTAFYLCASSSNRVNTEAFFGQGTRLTVV.

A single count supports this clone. CDR3 region: CASSVTGVEQYF. The CDR3, as DNA: TGTGCCAGCAGCGTGACAGGGGTCGAGCAGTACTTC. The chain has TRBV9 and TRBJ2-7; 8 nucleotides align to TRBD1. The germline V gene encodes CDR1 SGDLS and CDR2 YYNGEE. J lost 6 bases, V lost 2 bases, and 1 base had no gene match. This CDR3 has 12 residues. Full variable domain (remainder filled in from reference TRBV9 and TRBJ2-7): DSGVTQTPKHLITATGQRVTLRCSPRSGDLSVYWYQQSLDQGLQFLIQYYNGEERAKGNILERFSAQQFPDLHSELNLSSLELGDSALYFCASSVTGVEQYFGPGTRLTVT.

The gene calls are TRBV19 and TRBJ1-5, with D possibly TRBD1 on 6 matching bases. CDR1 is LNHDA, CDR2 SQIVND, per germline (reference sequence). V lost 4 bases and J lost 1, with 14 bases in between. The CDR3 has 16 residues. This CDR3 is CASSTQTGGSNQPQHF. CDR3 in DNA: TGTGCCAGTAGTACTCAGACAGGAGGAAGCAATCAGCCCCAGCATTTT. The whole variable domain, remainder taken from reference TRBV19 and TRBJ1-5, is DGGITQSPKYLFRKEGQNVTLSCEQNLNHDAMYWYRQDPGQGLRLIYYSQIVNDFQKGDIAEGYSVSREKKESFPLTVTSAQKNPTAFYLCASSTQTGGSNQPQHFGDGTRLSIL.

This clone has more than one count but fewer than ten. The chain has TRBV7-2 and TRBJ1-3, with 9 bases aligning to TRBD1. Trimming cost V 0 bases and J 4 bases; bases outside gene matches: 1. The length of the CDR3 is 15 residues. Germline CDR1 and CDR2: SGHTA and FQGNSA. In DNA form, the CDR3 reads TGTGCCAGCAGCTTAGCGGGACAGGGAGGAAACACCATATATTTT. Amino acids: CASSLAGQGGNTIYF.

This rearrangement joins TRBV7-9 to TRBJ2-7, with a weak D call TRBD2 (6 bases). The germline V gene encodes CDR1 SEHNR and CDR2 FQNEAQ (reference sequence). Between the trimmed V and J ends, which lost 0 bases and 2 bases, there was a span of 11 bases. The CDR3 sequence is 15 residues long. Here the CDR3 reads CASSLAQRATYEQYF. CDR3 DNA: TGTGCCAGCAGCTTAGCGCAGCGGGCAACCTACGAGCAGTACTTC.

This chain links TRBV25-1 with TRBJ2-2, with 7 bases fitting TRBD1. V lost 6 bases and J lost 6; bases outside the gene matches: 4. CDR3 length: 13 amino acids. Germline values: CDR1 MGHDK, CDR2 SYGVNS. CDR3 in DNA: TGTGCCAGCAGGGACAGGCTGGCCGGGGAGCTGTTTTTT. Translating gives CASRDRLAGELFF.

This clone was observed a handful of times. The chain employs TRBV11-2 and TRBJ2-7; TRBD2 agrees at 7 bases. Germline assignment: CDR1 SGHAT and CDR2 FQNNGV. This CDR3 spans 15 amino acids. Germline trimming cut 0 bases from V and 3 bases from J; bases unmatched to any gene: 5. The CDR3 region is CASSLDGGGIYEQYF. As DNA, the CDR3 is TGTGCCAGCAGCTTAGATGGGGGAGGGATCTACGAGCAGTACTTC.